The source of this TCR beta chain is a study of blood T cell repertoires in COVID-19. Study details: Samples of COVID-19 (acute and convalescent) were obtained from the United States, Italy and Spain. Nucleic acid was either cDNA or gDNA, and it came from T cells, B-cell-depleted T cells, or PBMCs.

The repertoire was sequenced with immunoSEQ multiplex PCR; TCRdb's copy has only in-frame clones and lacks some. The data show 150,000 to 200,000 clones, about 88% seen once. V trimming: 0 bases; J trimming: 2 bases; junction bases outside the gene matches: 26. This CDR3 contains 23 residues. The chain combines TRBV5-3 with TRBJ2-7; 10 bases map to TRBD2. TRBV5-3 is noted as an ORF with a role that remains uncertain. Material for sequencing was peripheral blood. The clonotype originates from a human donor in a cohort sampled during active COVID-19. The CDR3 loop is CARSLVVFRLLAGVRTRAYEQYF. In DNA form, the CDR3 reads TGTGCCAGAAGCTTGGTAGTTTTCCGACTCCTAGCGGGAGTACGAACCAGGGCCTACGAGCAGTACTTC.